Reported below is one TCR beta chain. The data were taken from a study of blood T cell repertoires in COVID-19. Libraries were prepared by immunoSEQ multiplex PCR; TCRdb keeps only in-frame clonotypes and omits some of them. Here the sample spans 25,000 to 35,000 clones, more than 65% being singletons. The V and J ends lost 6 bases and 0 bases respectively, with 14 bases between them. Looked up from germline, CDR1 is SEHNR and CDR2 is FQNEAQ (reference sequence). The CDR3 spans 15 residues. This chain connects TRBV7-9 to TRBJ1-2; D gene unclear. This receptor was identified in a woman aged 60-75 years with acute or convalescent COVID-19. Specimen: peripheral blood. The CDR3 is CASSFSSLANYGYTF. Here the CDR3 DNA reads TGTGCCAGCAGTTTCAGTTCCCTAGCTAACTATGGCTACACCTTC.